This is a list of T cell receptor beta chains from one sample in a study of blood T cell repertoires in COVID-19. Data came from immunoSEQ multiplex PCR; TCRdb stores just in-frame clones and leaves some out. The table records approximately 100,000 clones, around nine tenths of them present only once. Sequencing was done on a sample of peripheral blood. The origin of the receptors is a man in his forties or fifties with acute or convalescent COVID-19. Both conserved end residues are part of each CDR3. Each record gives: clone size, V gene, CDR3 length, D gene, J gene, CDR3 DNA, CDR3 protein. D genes are given only for firm matches. Some rows have no size entry. The others give once, few or many, or a class for an expanded clone.

.	TRBV5-4	14	.	TRBJ1-2	TGTGCCAGCAGCTTTGACAGAGAGGTCCTTGGCTACACCTTC	CASSFDREVLGYTF
.	TRBV4-1	18	TRBD1	TRBJ2-3	TGCGCCAGCAGCTCCCGGATGGGACAGGGCCGGCTCACAGATACGCAGTATTTT	CASSSRMGQGRLTDTQYF
.	TRBV19	14	.	TRBJ1-5	TGTGCCAGTGCGGGGGGGCTGCCCAATCAGCCCCAGCATTTT	CASAGGLPNQPQHF
.	TRBV9	14	.	TRBJ1-1	TGTGCCAGCAGCGTAAACCCGCAGGGCTCTGAAGCTTTCTTT	CASSVNPQGSEAFF
.	TRBV7-8	15	TRBD1	TRBJ2-2	TGTGCCAGCAGCTCGCGGACAGGGGGCACCGGGGAGCTGTTTTTT	CASSSRTGGTGELFF
.	TRBV10-2	16	.	TRBJ1-3	TGCGCCAGCAGGGAGATGGGCCGGTTCTCTGGAAACACCATATATTTT	CASREMGRFSGNTIYF
once	TRBV18	17	TRBD2	TRBJ2-1	TGTGCCAGCTCACCACAGACTAGCGGGAGGGTAAACAATGAGCAGTTCTTC	CASSPQTSGRVNNEQFF
.	TRBV11-1	15	TRBD2	TRBJ2-7	TGTGCCAGCAGCTCACTAGCGGGCGCTTCCTACGAGCAGTACTTC	CASSSLAGASYEQYF
.	TRBV6-1	15	TRBD2	TRBJ2-1	TGTGCCAGCAGTGAGGGGACTAGCGGTCACAATGAGCAGTTCTTC	CASSEGTSGHNEQFF
.	TRBV5-1	14	TRBD1	TRBJ2-7	TGCGCCAGCAGCCGCCACTTAGGGGGCAACGAGCAGTACTTC	CASSRHLGGNEQYF
.	TRBV29-1	16	TRBD1	TRBJ1-2	TGCAGCGTTCAGAGTAACCTAGGACAGGGAAACTATGGCTACACCTTC	CSVQSNLGQGNYGYTF
.	TRBV5-5	14	.	TRBJ2-3	TGTGCCAGCAGCTTGGAACAGGTTCTGGATACGCAGTATTTT	CASSLEQVLDTQYF
once	TRBV7-2	15	TRBD1	TRBJ1-4	TGTGCCAGCAGCCCCCGGACAGGGCTGATAGAAAAACTGTTTTTT	CASSPRTGLIEKLFF
once	TRBV4-2	15	.	TRBJ1-1	TGTGCCAGCAGCCAAGATCTCAGGGGTCACACTGAAGCTTTCTTT	CASSQDLRGHTEAFF
.	TRBV5-1	14	TRBD1	TRBJ2-7	TGCGCCAGCAGCCCCGGACAGGGGTCCTACGAGCAGTACTTC	CASSPGQGSYEQYF
.	TRBV14	12	.	TRBJ2-7	TGTGCCAGCTCTACCCAGGGGCTCGAGCAGTACTTC	CASSTQGLEQYF
.	TRBV6-1	16	.	TRBJ1-3	TGTGCCAGCAGTGCTGCAGACAGGAGCTCTGGAAACACCATATATTTT	CASSAADRSSGNTIYF
.	TRBV28	13	.	TRBJ1-6	TGTGCCAGCACCTCCAACGGGAATTCACCCCTCCACTTT	CASTSNGNSPLHF
.	TRBV2	14	.	TRBJ2-2	TGTGCCAGCAGTGAATCAGGGCCCACCGGGGAGCTGTTTTTT	CASSESGPTGELFF
.	TRBV2	14	.	TRBJ1-1	TGTGCCAGCAGTGAACAGGGTTTGAACACTGAAGCTTTCTTT	CASSEQGLNTEAFF
.	TRBV5-1	17	.	TRBJ2-6	TGCGCCAGCAGCTCAGGGTTGGCAAGCTCTGGGGCCAACGTCCTGACTTTC	CASSSGLASSGANVLTF
few	TRBV5-1	14	.	TRBJ1-5	TGCGCCAGCAGCTTGTGGGGCAGAGATCAGCCCCAGCATTTT	CASSLWGRDQPQHF
.	TRBV28	16	TRBD1	TRBJ1-5	TGTGCCAGCAGTTTGCCGGGACAGGTCAGCAATCAGCCCCAGCATTTT	CASSLPGQVSNQPQHF
.	TRBV19	17	.	TRBJ1-6	TGTGCCAGTGGGGGGAGCGGAACATTCCGGGGTGGTTCACCCCTCCACTTT	CASGGSGTFRGGSPLHF
.	TRBV12-5	14	TRBD1	TRBJ2-3	TGTGCTAGTGGCTACGACAGGGGCACAGATACGCAGTATTTT	CASGYDRGTDTQYF
.	TRBV7-9	16	TRBD2	TRBJ2-1	TGTGCCAGCAGCCCAACTAGCGGGAGCCCCTACAATGAGCAGTTCTTC	CASSPTSGSPYNEQFF